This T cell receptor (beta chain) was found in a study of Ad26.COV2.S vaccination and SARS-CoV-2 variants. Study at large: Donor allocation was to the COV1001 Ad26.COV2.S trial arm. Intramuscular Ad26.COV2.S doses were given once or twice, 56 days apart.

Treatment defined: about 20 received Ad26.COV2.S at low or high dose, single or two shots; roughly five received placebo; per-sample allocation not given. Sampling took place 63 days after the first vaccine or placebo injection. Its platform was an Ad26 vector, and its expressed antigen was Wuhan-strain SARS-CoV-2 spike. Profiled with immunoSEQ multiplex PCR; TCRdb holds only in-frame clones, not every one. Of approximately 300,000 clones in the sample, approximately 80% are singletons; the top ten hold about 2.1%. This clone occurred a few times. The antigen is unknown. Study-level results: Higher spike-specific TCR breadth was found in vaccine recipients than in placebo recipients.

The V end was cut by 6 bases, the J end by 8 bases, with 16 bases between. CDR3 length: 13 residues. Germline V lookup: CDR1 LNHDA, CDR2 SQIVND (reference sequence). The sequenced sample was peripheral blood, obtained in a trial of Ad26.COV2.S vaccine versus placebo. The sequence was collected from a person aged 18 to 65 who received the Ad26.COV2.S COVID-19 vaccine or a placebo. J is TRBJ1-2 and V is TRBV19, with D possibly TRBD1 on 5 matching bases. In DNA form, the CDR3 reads TGTGCCAGTAGCACGGGGGGGGTAAGCGGCTACACCTTC. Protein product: CASSTGGVSGYTF.